The clone carrying this T cell receptor (beta chain) has more than one count but fewer than ten. What it binds is not known. CDR1 is MNHEY, CDR2 SVGAGI, per germline. Trimming removed 2 bases from V and 0 bases from J, with 11 bases in between. The CDR3 covers 15 residues. This sample is part of a study of T cell repertoires in cytomegalovirus infection. Overall study context: Carrying CMV and the relevant HLA type showed in public TCR beta signatures.

Each CDR3 protein is one row after TCRdb ran MiXCR on the reads. The top ten hold roughly 35% of the sample, which has around 120,000 distinct CDR3 sequences, roughly a quarter seen once. Material for sequencing was PBMCs, sequenced either directly or after in vitro stimulation (not recorded which). The receptor comes from a human donor in good health (CMV status not recorded). Some clones in this sample may be carry-over from other donors' samples. The V gene is TRBV6-5, the J gene TRBJ2-7; perhaps TRBD2 as D (5 bases). This CDR3 is CASSYGRGSSYEQYF. The CDR3 DNA reads as TGTGCCAGCAGTTACGGACGGGGAAGCTCCTACGAGCAGTACTTC.